A selection of T cell receptor beta chains follows, all from one sample in a study of beta chain features in type 1 diabetes. Assay used: immunoSEQ multiplex PCR; TCRdb lists only in-frame clones, some missing. Of around 650,000 clones listed, around an eighth are singletons. Sequenced: naive CD4+ T cells from blood. The receptor set was obtained from a young man with type 1 diabetes. Each CDR3 is given with its conserved first and last residue. A row's size may be missing; if present it is once, few, many or a size class.

j_call: TRBJ1-2; v_call: TRBV29-1; clone_size: few; cdr3_aa: CSTSGRGFGYTF
j_call: TRBJ1-5; v_call: TRBV29-1; clone_size: NA; cdr3_aa: CSVGEQRNQPQHF
j_call: TRBJ1-4; v_call: TRBV7-3; clone_size: NA; cdr3_aa: CASSLNRVGNEKLFF
j_call: TRBJ1-4; v_call: TRBV14; clone_size: NA; cdr3_aa: CASSSNIRGKLFF
j_call: TRBJ1-4; v_call: TRBV7-2; clone_size: NA; cdr3_aa: CASGSYEKLFF
j_call: TRBJ2-7; v_call: TRBV19; clone_size: NA; cdr3_aa: CASSRGQIYEQYF
j_call: TRBJ2-6; v_call: TRBV9; clone_size: few; cdr3_aa: CASSGWDRGRFGANVLTF
j_call: TRBJ2-3; v_call: TRBV12-5; clone_size: NA; cdr3_aa: CASGLHQRGTDTQYF
j_call: TRBJ1-5; v_call: TRBV7-8; clone_size: few; cdr3_aa: CASSLEGTGQGNQPQHF
j_call: TRBJ1-2; v_call: TRBV2; clone_size: NA; cdr3_aa: CASSEVPSHGYTF
j_call: TRBJ1-5; v_call: TRBV6-5; clone_size: few; cdr3_aa: CASRQGDINQPQHF
j_call: NA; v_call: TRBV30; clone_size: NA; cdr3_aa: CAWSVSGLDEQYF
j_call: TRBJ2-3; v_call: TRBV7-9; clone_size: NA; cdr3_aa: CAVPSDTQYF
j_call: TRBJ2-6; v_call: TRBV5-1; clone_size: NA; cdr3_aa: CASSLGQGHTSGANVLTF
j_call: TRBJ1-1; v_call: TRBV19; clone_size: few; cdr3_aa: CASSMAGRNTEAFF
j_call: TRBJ1-2; v_call: TRBV5-1; clone_size: NA; cdr3_aa: CASRLAESRPNTF
j_call: TRBJ1-5; v_call: TRBV11-2; clone_size: NA; cdr3_aa: CASSSRGQPQHF
j_call: TRBJ1-1; v_call: TRBV7-2; clone_size: few; cdr3_aa: CASSLVPQGNTEAFF
j_call: TRBJ2-1; v_call: TRBV25-1; clone_size: few; cdr3_aa: CASSEGFGGGPSYNEQFF
j_call: TRBJ2-5; v_call: TRBV28; clone_size: NA; cdr3_aa: CASSLSQETQYF
j_call: TRBJ1-1; v_call: TRBV10-3; clone_size: NA; cdr3_aa: CAISVEQGNTEAFF
j_call: TRBJ2-7; v_call: TRBV25-1; clone_size: NA; cdr3_aa: CASSAQGQPASYEQYF
j_call: TRBJ2-3; v_call: TRBV11-3; clone_size: NA; cdr3_aa: CASSPRQVSTDTQYF
j_call: TRBJ2-7; v_call: TRBV6-5; clone_size: few; cdr3_aa: CASSYSGPYEQYF
j_call: TRBJ2-7; v_call: TRBV7-2; clone_size: NA; cdr3_aa: CASSLSGGQGIEQYF
j_call: TRBJ2-5; v_call: TRBV6-1; clone_size: few; cdr3_aa: CASGMGEETQYF
j_call: TRBJ2-3; v_call: TRBV6-4; clone_size: NA; cdr3_aa: CASSEQSTDTQYF
j_call: TRBJ2-7; v_call: TRBV28; clone_size: few; cdr3_aa: CASSLWQSEGNEQYF
j_call: TRBJ1-1; v_call: TRBV7-8; clone_size: NA; cdr3_aa: CASSLFQGGTEAFF
j_call: TRBJ2-5; v_call: TRBV2; clone_size: few; cdr3_aa: CASSEASGAQETQYF
j_call: TRBJ2-3; v_call: TRBV12-5; clone_size: few; cdr3_aa: CASGPRGEDTQYF
j_call: TRBJ1-1; v_call: TRBV5-1; clone_size: few; cdr3_aa: CASRGDTEAFF
j_call: TRBJ1-3; v_call: TRBV7-8; clone_size: few; cdr3_aa: CASSTRGSGNTIYF
j_call: TRBJ2-5; v_call: TRBV7-9; clone_size: few; cdr3_aa: CASIPGYQGNQETQYF
j_call: TRBJ2-3; v_call: TRBV19; clone_size: NA; cdr3_aa: CASRRQTLRDTQYF
j_call: TRBJ2-1; v_call: TRBV9; clone_size: few; cdr3_aa: CASSVQGYNEQFF
j_call: TRBJ2-7; v_call: TRBV2; clone_size: NA; cdr3_aa: CASSEFGGHTDF
j_call: TRBJ2-2; v_call: TRBV19; clone_size: NA; cdr3_aa: CASSIFQPNTGELFF
j_call: TRBJ2-3; v_call: TRBV4-3; clone_size: NA; cdr3_aa: CASSPGTGTDTQYF
j_call: TRBJ2-3; v_call: TRBV4-2; clone_size: NA; cdr3_aa: CASSQDVGYTDTQYF
j_call: TRBJ1-5; v_call: TRBV7-6; clone_size: few; cdr3_aa: CASSPSGGNQPQHF
j_call: TRBJ2-7; v_call: TRBV13; clone_size: NA; cdr3_aa: CASSLTGVDYEQYF
j_call: TRBJ1-6; v_call: TRBV28; clone_size: few; cdr3_aa: CASREPTMGSPLHF
j_call: TRBJ2-2; v_call: TRBV7-9; clone_size: few; cdr3_aa: CASSLKDYTGELFF
j_call: TRBJ2-2; v_call: TRBV28; clone_size: few; cdr3_aa: CASSSGGNTGELFF
j_call: TRBJ1-1; v_call: TRBV5-4; clone_size: few; cdr3_aa: CASSFRQMNTEAFF
j_call: TRBJ1-2; v_call: TRBV7-6; clone_size: few; cdr3_aa: CASSLLPVNYGYTF
j_call: TRBJ2-7; v_call: TRBV25-1; clone_size: few; cdr3_aa: CASSVQAGPYEQYF
j_call: TRBJ2-6; v_call: TRBV5-4; clone_size: once; cdr3_aa: CASSLAPAGGGSGANVLTF
j_call: TRBJ1-4; v_call: TRBV6-5; clone_size: few; cdr3_aa: CASRGVEKLFF
j_call: TRBJ2-1; v_call: TRBV5-1; clone_size: NA; cdr3_aa: CASSLTEDWFYNEQFF
j_call: TRBJ1-6; v_call: TRBV21-1; clone_size: few; cdr3_aa: CASGGQGTYNSPLHF
j_call: TRBJ2-1; v_call: TRBV11-3; clone_size: NA; cdr3_aa: CASSPWGTANNEQFF
j_call: TRBJ2-7; v_call: TRBV7-9; clone_size: once; cdr3_aa: CASAAGGMLSYEQYF
j_call: TRBJ2-5; v_call: TRBV6-5; clone_size: few; cdr3_aa: CASRPGTAQETQYF